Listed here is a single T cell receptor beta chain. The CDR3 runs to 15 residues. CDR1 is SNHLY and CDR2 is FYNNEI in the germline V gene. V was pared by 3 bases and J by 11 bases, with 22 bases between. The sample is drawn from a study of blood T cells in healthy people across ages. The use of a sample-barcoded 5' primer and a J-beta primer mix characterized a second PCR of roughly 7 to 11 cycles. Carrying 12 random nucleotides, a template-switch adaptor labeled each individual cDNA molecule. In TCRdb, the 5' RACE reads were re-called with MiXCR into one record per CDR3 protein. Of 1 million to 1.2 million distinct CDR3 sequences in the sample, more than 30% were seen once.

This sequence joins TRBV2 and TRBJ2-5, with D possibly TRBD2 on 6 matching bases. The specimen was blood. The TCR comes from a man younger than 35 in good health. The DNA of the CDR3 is TGTGCCAGCAGTGAGGGACTCCCCCCGGGCAATGAGCAGTACTTC. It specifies CASSEGLPPGNEQYF.